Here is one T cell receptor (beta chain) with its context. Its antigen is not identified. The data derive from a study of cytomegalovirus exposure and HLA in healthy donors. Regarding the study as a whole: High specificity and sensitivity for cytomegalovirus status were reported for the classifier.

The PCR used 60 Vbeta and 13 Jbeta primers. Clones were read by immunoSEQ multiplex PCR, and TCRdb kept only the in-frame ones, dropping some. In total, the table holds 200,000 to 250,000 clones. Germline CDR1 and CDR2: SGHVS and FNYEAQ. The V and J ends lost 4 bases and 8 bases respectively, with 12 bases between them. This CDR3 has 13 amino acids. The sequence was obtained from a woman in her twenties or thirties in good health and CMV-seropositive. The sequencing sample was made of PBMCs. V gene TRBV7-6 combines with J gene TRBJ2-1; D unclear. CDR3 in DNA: TGTGCCAGCAGCTATGCCACAGTGGATGAGCAGTTCTTC. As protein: CASSYATVDEQFF.